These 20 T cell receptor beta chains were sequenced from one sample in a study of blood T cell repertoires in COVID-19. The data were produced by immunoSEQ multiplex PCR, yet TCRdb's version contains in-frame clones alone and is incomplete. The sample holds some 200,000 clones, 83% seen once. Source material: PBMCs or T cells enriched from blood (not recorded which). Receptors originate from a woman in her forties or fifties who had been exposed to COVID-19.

The CDR3 nucleotides read TGTGCCAGCAGCGGGACAGGGCGAAGCTATGGCTACACCTTC. It translates to CASSGTGRSYGYTF. The V and J genes are TRBV9 and TRBJ1-2; TRBD1 agrees at 8 bases. V shed 3 bases and J 4 bases; nucleotides not matched to a gene: 5. The CDR3 has 14 residues. Germline V gene lookup returns CDR1 SGDLS and CDR2 YYNGEE.

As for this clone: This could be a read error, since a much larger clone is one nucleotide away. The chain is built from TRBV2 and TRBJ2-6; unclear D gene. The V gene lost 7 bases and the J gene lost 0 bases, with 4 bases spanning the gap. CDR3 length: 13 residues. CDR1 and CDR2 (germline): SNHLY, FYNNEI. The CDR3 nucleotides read TGTGCCAGCACCCTCTCTGGGGCCAACGTCCTGACTTTC. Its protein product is CASTLSGANVLTF.

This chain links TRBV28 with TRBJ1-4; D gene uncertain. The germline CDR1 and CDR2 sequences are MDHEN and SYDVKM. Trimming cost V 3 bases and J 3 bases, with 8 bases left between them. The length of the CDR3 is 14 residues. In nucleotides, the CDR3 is TGTGCCAGCAGTTTTGAGGTACCTAATGAAAAACTGTTTTTT. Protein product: CASSFEVPNEKLFF.

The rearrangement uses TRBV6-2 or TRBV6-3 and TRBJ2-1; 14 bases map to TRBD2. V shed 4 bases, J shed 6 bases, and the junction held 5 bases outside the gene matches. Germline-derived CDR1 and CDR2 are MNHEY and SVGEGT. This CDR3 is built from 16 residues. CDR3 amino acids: CASSFLTSGGANEQFF. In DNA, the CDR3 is TGTGCCAGCAGTTTTCTGACTAGCGGGGGGGCCAATGAGCAGTTCTTC.

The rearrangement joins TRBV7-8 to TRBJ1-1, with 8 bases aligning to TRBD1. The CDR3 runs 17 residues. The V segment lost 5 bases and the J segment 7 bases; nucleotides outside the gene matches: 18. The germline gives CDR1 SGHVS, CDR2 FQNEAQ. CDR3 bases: TGTGCCAGCAGCAACACCCCCCGGGACAGGAGAGGCGTTGAAGCTTTCTTT. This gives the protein CASSNTPRDRRGVEAFF. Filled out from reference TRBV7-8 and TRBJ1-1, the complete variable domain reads GAGVSQSPRYKVAKRGQDVALRCDPISGHVSLFWYQQALGQGPEFLTYFQNEAQLDKSGLPSDRFFAERPEGSVSTLKIQRTQQEDSAVYLCASSNTPRDRRGVEAFFGQGTRLTVV.

The CDR3 DNA reads TGTGCCAGCAGCGTCCGACAGGGGTGGGGTGAAAAACTGTTTTTT. It yields the protein CASSVRQGWGEKLFF. The chain has TRBV13 and TRBJ1-4, with 8 bases fitting TRBD1. J lost 7 bases, V lost 5 bases, and 9 bases had no gene match. Germline V gene lookup returns CDR1 PRHDT and CDR2 FYEKMQ (reference sequence). The CDR3 is 15 residues long. Complete variable domain (other parts from reference TRBV13 and TRBJ1-4): AAGVIQSPRHLIKEKRETATLKCYPIPRHDTVYWYQQGPGQDPQFLISFYEKMQSDKGSIPDRFSAQQFSDYHSELNMSSLELGDSALYFCASSVRQGWGEKLFFGSGTQLSVL.

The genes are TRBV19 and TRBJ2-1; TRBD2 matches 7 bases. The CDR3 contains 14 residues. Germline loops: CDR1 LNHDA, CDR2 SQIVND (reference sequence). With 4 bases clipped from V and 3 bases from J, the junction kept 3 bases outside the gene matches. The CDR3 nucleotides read TGTGCCAGTAGTAGGACTAGGGTCTACAATGAGCAGTTCTTC. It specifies CASSRTRVYNEQFF.

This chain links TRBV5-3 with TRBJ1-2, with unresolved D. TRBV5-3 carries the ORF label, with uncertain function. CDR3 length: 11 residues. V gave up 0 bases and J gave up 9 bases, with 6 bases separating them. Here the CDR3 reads CARSLDRSYTF. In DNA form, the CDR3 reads TGTGCCAGAAGCTTGGACAGAAGCTACACCTTC.

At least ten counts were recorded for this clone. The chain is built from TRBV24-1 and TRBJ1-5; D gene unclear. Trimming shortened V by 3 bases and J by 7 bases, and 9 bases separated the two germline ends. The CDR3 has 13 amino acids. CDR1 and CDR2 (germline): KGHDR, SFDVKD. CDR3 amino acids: CATSDPRGQPQHF. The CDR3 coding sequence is TGTGCCACCAGTGATCCCCGGGGACAGCCCCAGCATTTT.

The CDR3 nucleotides read TGTGCCAGCAGTTTCACAGACTATGGCTACACCTTC. Translated: CASSFTDYGYTF. The gene calls are TRBV28 and TRBJ1-2; D is ambiguous. Germline V CDR1 and CDR2: MDHEN, SYDVKM. V lost 3 bases and J lost 3, with 5 bases in between. The CDR3 spans 12 residues.

The CDR3 region is CASSPGTGGSTGELFF. The CDR3 DNA is TGTGCCAGCAGCCCCGGGACAGGGGGCTCCACCGGGGAGCTGTTTTTT. The chain recombines TRBV3-1 (or the pseudogene TRBV3-2) with TRBJ2-2, with 12 bases that match TRBD1. The germline V gene encodes CDR1 LGHDT and CDR2 YNNKEL (reference sequence). This CDR3 has 16 residues. V shed 4 bases and J 4 bases; nucleotides not matched to a gene: 4.

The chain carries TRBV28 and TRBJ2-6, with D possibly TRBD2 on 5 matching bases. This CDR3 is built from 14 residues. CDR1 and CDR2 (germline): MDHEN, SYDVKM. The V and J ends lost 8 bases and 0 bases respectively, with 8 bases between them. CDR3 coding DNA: TGTGCCAGCCGCGAGGGCTCTGGGGCCAACGTCCTGACTTTC. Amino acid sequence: CASREGSGANVLTF.

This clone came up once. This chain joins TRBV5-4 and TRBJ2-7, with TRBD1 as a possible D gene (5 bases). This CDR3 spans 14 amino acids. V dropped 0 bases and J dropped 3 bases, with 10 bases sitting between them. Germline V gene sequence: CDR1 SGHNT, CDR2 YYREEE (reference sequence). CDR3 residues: CASSLDRINYEQYF. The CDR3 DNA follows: TGTGCCAGCAGCTTGGACAGGATAAACTACGAGCAGTACTTC. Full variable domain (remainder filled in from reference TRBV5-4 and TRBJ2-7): ETGVTQSPTHLIKTRGQQVTLRCSSQSGHNTVSWYQQALGQGPQFIFQYYREEENGRGNFPPRFSGLQFPNYSSELNVNALELDDSALYLCASSLDRINYEQYFGPGTRLTVT.

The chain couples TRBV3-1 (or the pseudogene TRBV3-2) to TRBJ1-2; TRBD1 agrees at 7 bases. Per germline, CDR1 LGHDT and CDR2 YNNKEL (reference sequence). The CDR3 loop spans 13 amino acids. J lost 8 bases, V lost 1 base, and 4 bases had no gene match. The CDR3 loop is CASSQAQGGGYTF. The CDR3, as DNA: TGTGCCAGCAGCCAAGCCCAGGGGGGCGGCTACACCTTC.

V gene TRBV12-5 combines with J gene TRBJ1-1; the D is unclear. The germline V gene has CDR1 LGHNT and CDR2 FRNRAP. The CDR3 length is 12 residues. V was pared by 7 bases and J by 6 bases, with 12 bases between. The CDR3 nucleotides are TGTGCTAGTGCCGCTCCTAGATCTGAAGCTTTCTTT. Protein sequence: CASAAPRSEAFF.

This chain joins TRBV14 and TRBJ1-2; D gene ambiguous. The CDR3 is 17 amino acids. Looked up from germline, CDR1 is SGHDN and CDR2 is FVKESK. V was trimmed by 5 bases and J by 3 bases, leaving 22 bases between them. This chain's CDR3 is CASSFKASRSLYYGYTF. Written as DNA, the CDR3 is TGTGCCAGCAGCTTCAAGGCCTCGAGGTCCCTATACTATGGCTACACCTTC.

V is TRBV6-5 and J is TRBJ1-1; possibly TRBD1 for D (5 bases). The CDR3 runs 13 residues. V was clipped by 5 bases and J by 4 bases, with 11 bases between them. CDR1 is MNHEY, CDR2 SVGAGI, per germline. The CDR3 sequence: CASSRDSFTEAFF. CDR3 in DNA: TGTGCCAGCAGTCGTGACAGCTTCACTGAAGCTTTCTTT.

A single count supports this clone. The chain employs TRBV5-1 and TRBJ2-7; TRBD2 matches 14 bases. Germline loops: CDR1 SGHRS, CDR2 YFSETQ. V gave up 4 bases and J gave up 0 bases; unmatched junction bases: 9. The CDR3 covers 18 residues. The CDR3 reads CASSPRTSGGSSSYEQYF. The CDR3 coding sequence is TGCGCCAGCAGCCCCCGGACTAGCGGGGGGTCCAGCTCCTACGAGCAGTACTTC.

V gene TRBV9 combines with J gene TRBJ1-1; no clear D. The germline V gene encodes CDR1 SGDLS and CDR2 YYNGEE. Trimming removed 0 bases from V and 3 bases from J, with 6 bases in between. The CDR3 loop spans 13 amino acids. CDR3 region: CASSVGGHTEAFF. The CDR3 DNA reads TGTGCCAGCAGCGTAGGCGGCCACACTGAAGCTTTCTTT.

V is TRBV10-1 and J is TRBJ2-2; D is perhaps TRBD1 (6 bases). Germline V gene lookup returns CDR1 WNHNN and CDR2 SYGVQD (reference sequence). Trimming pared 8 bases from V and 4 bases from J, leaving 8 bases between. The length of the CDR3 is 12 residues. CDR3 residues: CASATGTGELFF. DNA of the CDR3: TGCGCCAGCGCGACAGGCACCGGGGAGCTGTTTTTT.